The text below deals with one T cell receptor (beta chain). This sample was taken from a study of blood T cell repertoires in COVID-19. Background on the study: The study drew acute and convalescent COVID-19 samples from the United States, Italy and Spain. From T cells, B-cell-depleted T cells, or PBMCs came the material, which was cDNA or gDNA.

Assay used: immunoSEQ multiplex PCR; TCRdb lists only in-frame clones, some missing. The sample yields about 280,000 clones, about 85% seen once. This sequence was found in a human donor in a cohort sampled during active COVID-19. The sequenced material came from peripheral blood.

The CDR3 here is CASRASGSGTDTQYF. CDR3 in DNA: TGCGCCAGCAGGGCTAGCGGGAGTGGCACAGATACGCAGTATTTT. V is TRBV5-1 and J is TRBJ2-3, with 10 bases matching TRBD2. The CDR3 is made up of 15 amino acids. Losses at the gene ends were 5 bases for V and 1 base for J; bases not matched to a gene: 4. Germline V gives CDR1 SGHRS, CDR2 YFSETQ.